This T cell receptor beta chain was sequenced in a study of cytomegalovirus exposure and HLA in healthy donors. Study-level information: In an early release, HLA-typed donors contributed approximately 80 million unique TCR sequences. Notes on the study in general: A prior analysis recorded that most TCR beta V segments were productive about 87% or about 30% of the time. Reportedly, a later analysis found an Asian-associated ancestry cluster had fewer N-insertions than the approximately 670-donor mean. Roughly uniform sequencing depth across donors was assumed, possibly incorrectly.

As concerns this clone: What it binds is not known.

CDR1 is SGHNT and CDR2 is YENEEA in the germline V gene. The CDR3 contains 15 residues. The V gene end was trimmed by 2 bases and the J gene end by 6 bases; junction bases not matched to a gene: 4. Primers: 60 Vbeta forward and 13 Jbeta reverse. The table came from immunoSEQ multiplex PCR; TCRdb's copy has only in-frame clones and leaves some out. The sample includes some 91,000 clones, roughly 67% of them seen just once. Material: PBMCs. The sequence came from a human donor in good health. This chain links TRBV11-3 with TRBJ2-2; 9 bases match TRBD2. The DNA of the CDR3 is TGTGCCAGCAGCTTACGGCGGGGGGGTCCCGGGGAGCTGTTTTTT. It encodes CASSLRRGGPGELFF.